Sequencing of this T cell receptor beta chain was carried out in a study of blood T cell repertoires in COVID-19. Profiling relied on immunoSEQ multiplex PCR, and the TCRdb table lists in-frame clones only, not all of them. The sample has about 130,000 clones; around 83% are singletons. Germline-derived CDR1 and CDR2 are SGHNT and YENEEA. After removal of 4 bases from V and 4 bases from J, the junction contained 11 bases not matched to a gene. The CDR3 consists of 16 residues. Sequencing was done on a sample of peripheral blood. The V gene is TRBV11-3, the J gene TRBJ2-3; TRBD2 aligns across 7 bases. The sequence came from a woman aged 50 to 60 with acute or convalescent COVID-19. DNA for the CDR3: TGTGCCAGCAGCTCCGGGACCGCCCGGGGGGCAGATACGCAGTATTTT. As protein: CASSSGTARGADTQYF.